This TCR beta chain was retrieved from a study of identifying expanded T cells in peripheral blood. The count of this clone is one. Antigen specificity is unknown. No infections or other immune events were documented during collection. The repertoire was sequenced with immunoSEQ multiplex PCR; TCRdb's copy has only in-frame clones and lacks some. The sample records roughly 75,000 clones, almost 90% being singletons. Study findings and constraints: Variance in clone template counts between roughly 2-week samples significantly increased with total template count across all healthy donors. Differentially abundant clones: around 1.1 between replicates, about 17 at two to three weeks, over 18 at four.

The trim removed 5 bases at V and 7 bases at J, leaving 8 bases unmatched. Germline CDR1 SGHTA, CDR2 FQGNSA. The CDR3 sequence is 15 residues long. This chain uses TRBV7-2 with TRBJ2-1; 10 bases are a match to TRBD2. Source material: blood. This receptor was identified in a person between 18 and 75 years old in good health. The DNA for the CDR3 is TGTGCCAGCAGCCCAATGTTGACTAGCGGGAATGAGCAGTTCTTC. The encoded protein is CASSPMLTSGNEQFF.